The 10 T cell receptor beta chains listed next were all sequenced from one sample in a study of shared clonotypes between healthy human individuals (dated by TCRdb to 2020 to 2022). The library was generated by the immunoSEQ multiplex PCR assay. Sourced from immuneACCESS, this table was stored by TCRdb with only in-frame sequences that have V and J called. A share of the clones is absent; for the studies checked, an unresolved V gene accounts for under half, and the remainder has no known explanation. The sample records approximately 100,000 clones, less than 75% of which are singletons. The top ten hold about 25% of the sample. The sequenced sample was memory CD8+ T cells sorted from blood. Interpreted using the paper, the cell subset or site label stands for: CD45RO+ cells pooled with CCR7-negative TemRA cells. All receptors come from a woman in her twenties or thirties in good health.

The rearrangement joins TRBV5-1 to TRBJ2-5; 7 bases line up with TRBD2. The CDR3 is 15 residues long. Germline CDR1 and CDR2: SGHRS and YFSETQ. V shed 0 bases, J shed 0 bases, and the junction held 2 bases outside the gene matches. DNA of the CDR3: TGCGCCAGCAGCTTGGTCGGGGGGTACCAAGAGACCCAGTACTTC. It codes for CASSLVGGYQETQYF.

This clone came up many times. This chain uses TRBV25-1 with TRBJ2-2, with TRBD2 matching over 7 bases. Looked up from germline, CDR1 is MGHDK and CDR2 is SYGVNS. Trimming removed 1 base from V and 6 bases from J; junction bases left unmatched: 5. The CDR3 runs to 15 residues. CDR3 sequence: CASSESQRDAGELFF. CDR3 coding DNA: TGTGCCAGCAGTGAATCTCAGCGGGACGCCGGGGAGCTGTTTTTT.

The V gene is TRBV14, the J gene TRBJ2-5; D might be TRBD2 (5 bases). This CDR3 comprises 17 residues. Germline V CDR1 and CDR2: SGHDN, FVKESK. The ends were cut back, 2 bases at V and 1 base at J, with 17 bases in the middle. In nucleotides, the CDR3 is TGTGCCAGCAGCCAAAGTGCTAGTCGGGGATTCCAAGAGACCCAGTACTTC. Translating it yields CASSQSASRGFQETQYF.

The sample holds a few counts of this clone. The CDR3, as DNA: TGCGCCAGCAGCTTGGATGGACAGGGGGCGTCTAACTATGGCTACACCTTC. Amino acid sequence: CASSLDGQGASNYGYTF. The chain links TRBV5-1 to TRBJ1-2, with 11 nucleotides matching TRBD1. Trimming cost V 0 bases and J 0 bases; bases outside gene matches: 4. The CDR3 extends over 17 amino acids. Germline V gene lookup returns CDR1 SGHRS and CDR2 YFSETQ.

This clone was observed many times. The chain combines TRBV20-1 with TRBJ2-5; D uncertain. Matching the DNA end better, TRBJ2-7 makes the J call doubtful. The CDR3 contains 11 residues. Germline loops: CDR1 DFQATT, CDR2 SNEGSKA (reference sequence). This CDR3 is CSVPYAYEQYF. DNA for the CDR3: TGCAGTGTTCCATACGCCTACGAGCAGTACTTC.

In DNA form, the CDR3 reads TGTGCCAGCAGTTTTTCGGACAGGCTAAACACCGGGGAGCTGTTTTTT. It translates to CASSFSDRLNTGELFF. The gene calls are TRBV27 and TRBJ2-2; 7 bases are shared with TRBD1. With 3 bases clipped from V and 2 bases from J, the junction kept 6 bases outside the gene matches. This CDR3 is 16 amino acids long. Germline lookup yields CDR1 MNHEY and CDR2 SMNVEV (reference sequence).

This clone has a handful of counts. The V call is TRBV19, the J call TRBJ1-2, with D possibly matching TRBD1 (5 bases). The CDR3 contains 15 residues. Trimming removed 11 bases at V and 4 bases at J, with 23 bases between. The germline CDR1 and CDR2 sequences are LNHDA and SQIVND (reference sequence). CDR3 coding DNA: TGTGCCTCAAACACCCGGGACTTTGACATCTATGGCTACACCTTC. Amino acids: CASNTRDFDIYGYTF.

The chain has TRBV28 and TRBJ2-7; weak D call: TRBD2 (6 bases). CDR3 length: 15 residues. Per the germline V gene, CDR1 is MDHEN and CDR2 is SYDVKM. V was pared by 5 bases and J by 6 bases, with 20 bases between. The CDR3 spells CASSSLVGSEVEQYF. The CDR3 DNA is TGTGCCAGCAGTAGCTTGGTCGGGAGTGAGGTCGAGCAGTACTTC.

This clone was picked up a small number of times. The chain combines TRBV25-1 with TRBJ2-7, with 10 positions matching TRBD1. J lost 5 bases, V lost 6 bases, and 7 bases had no gene match. From germline, CDR1 is MGHDK and CDR2 SYGVNS. The CDR3 has 14 amino acids. The CDR3 loop is CASSPGQGVHEQYF. The CDR3, as DNA: TGTGCCAGCAGCCCTGGACAGGGGGTCCACGAGCAGTACTTC.

The V and J genes are TRBV7-9 and TRBJ2-7; TRBD2 matches at 12 bases. Germline V gene data show CDR1 as SEHNR and CDR2 as FQNEAQ (reference sequence). Trimming cost V 4 bases and J 2 bases; bases outside gene matches: 6. The CDR3 spans 16 residues. As DNA, the CDR3 is TGTGCCAGCAGCTCCAACCTAGCGGGAGGGCCCTACGAGCAGTACTTC. It translates to CASSSNLAGGPYEQYF. Together with reference TRBV7-9 and TRBJ2-7, the CDR3 gives the full variable domain: DTGVSQNPRHKITKRGQNVTFRCDPISEHNRLYWYRQTLGQGPEFLTYFQNEAQLEKSRLLSDRFSAERPKGSFSTLEIQRTEQGDSAMYLCASSSNLAGGPYEQYFGPGTRLTVT.